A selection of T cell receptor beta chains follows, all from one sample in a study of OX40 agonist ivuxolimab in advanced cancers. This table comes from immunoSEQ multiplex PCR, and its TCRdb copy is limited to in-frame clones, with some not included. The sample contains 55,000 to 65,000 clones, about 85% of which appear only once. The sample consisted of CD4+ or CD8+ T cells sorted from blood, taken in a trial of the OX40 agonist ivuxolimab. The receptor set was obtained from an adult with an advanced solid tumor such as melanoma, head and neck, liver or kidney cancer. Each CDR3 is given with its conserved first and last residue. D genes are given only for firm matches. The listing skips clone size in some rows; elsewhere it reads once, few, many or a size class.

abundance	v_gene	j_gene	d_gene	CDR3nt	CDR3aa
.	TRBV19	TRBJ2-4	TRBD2	TGTGCCAGTAGTCTACGGACTAGCAGCGACATTCAGTACTTC	CASSLRTSSDIQYF
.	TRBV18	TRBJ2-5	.	TGTGCCAGCTCACCACAGGAGACCCAGTACTTC	CASSPQETQYF
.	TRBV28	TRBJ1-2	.	TGTGCCAGCAGTTTGACAGGTTCTAACTATGGCTACACCTTC	CASSLTGSNYGYTF
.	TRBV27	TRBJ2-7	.	TGTGCCAGCAGTTTACATGGTCAACCCTACGAGCAGTACTTC	CASSLHGQPYEQYF
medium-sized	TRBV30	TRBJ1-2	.	TGTGCCTGGACGGCAGCCTATGGCTACACCTTC	CAWTAAYGYTF
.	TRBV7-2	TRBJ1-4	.	TGTGCCAGCAGCTCTTCAAGCGGGGGGTTAGGAAAACTGTTTTTT	CASSSSSGGLGKLFF
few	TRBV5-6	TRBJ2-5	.	TGTGCCAGCAGCCGAACAGACAGGCAAGAGACCCAGTACTTC	CASSRTDRQETQYF
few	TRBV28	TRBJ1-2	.	TGTGCCAGCAGTCCTCCTCGGACGGACTACTATGGCTACACCTTC	CASSPPRTDYYGYTF
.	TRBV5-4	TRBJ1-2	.	TGTGCCAGCTCGCCGGCAGCTAACTATGGCTACACCTTC	CASSPAANYGYTF
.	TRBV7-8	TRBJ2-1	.	TGTGCCAGCAGCTTAGAGTTATCGCGTGAGCAGTTCTTC	CASSLELSREQFF
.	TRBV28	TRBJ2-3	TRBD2	TGTGCCCACGGGGGGGATACGCAGTATTTT	CAHGGDTQYF
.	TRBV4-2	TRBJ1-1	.	TGTGCCAGCAGCCAACCGGGGGCGCTCACTGAAGCTTTCTTT	CASSQPGALTEAFF
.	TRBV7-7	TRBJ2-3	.	TGTGCTAGCAGCTTAGCTGGTCAGCCGGATACGCAGTATTTT	CASSLAGQPDTQYF
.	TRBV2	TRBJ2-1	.	TGTGCCAGCAGTGGACGACTAGCCTACAATGAGCAGTTCTTC	CASSGRLAYNEQFF
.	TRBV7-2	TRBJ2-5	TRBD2	TGTGCCAGCAGCTTCACAGCGGGAGGGCCCGAGACCCAGTACTTC	CASSFTAGGPETQYF
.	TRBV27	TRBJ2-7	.	TGTGCCAGCAAAAGGGGCCAGGGGAGCTACGAGCAGTACTTC	CASKRGQGSYEQYF
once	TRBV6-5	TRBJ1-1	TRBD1	TGTGCCAGCAGCTCAGGGGGCTTGGACACTGAAGCTTTCTTT	CASSSGGLDTEAFF
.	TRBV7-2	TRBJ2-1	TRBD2	TGTGCCAGCAGCTTGAGCGGGAGTCCCTACAATGAGCAGTTCTTC	CASSLSGSPYNEQFF
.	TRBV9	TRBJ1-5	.	TGTGCCAGCAGCCCGGGGCAGGGATTTCAGCCCCAGCATTTT	CASSPGQGFQPQHF
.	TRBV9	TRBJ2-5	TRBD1	TGTGCCAGCAGCGTCGGGACAGGGATGGAGACCCAGTACTTC	CASSVGTGMETQYF
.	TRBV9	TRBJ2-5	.	TGTGCCAGCAGCGTAGGGAAGTTGTGGGACTCAGAGACCCAGTACTTC	CASSVGKLWDSETQYF
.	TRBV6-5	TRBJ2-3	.	TGTGCCAGTTCTATAGAAGATACGCAGTATTTT	CASSIEDTQYF
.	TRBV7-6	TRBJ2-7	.	TGTGCCAGCAGCTTAGTGTCGGGAGAACAGCAGTACTTC	CASSLVSGEQQYF
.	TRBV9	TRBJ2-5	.	TGTGCCAGCAGCGTAGTTACGGGGGGCGCCGAGACCCAGTACTTC	CASSVVTGGAETQYF
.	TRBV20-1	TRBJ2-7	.	TGCAGTGCTACACAGGGATGGGAGCAGTACTTC	CSATQGWEQYF
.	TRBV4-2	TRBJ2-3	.	TGTGCCAGCAGCCAAGACTTCAGGGGTTCCCAAGATACGCAGTATTTT	CASSQDFRGSQDTQYF
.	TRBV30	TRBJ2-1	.	TGTGCCTGGAGCCGATACAATGAGCAGTTCTTC	CAWSRYNEQFF
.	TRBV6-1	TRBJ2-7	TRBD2	TGTGCCAGCAGTGAATCGGCTGGGACTAGCGTATACGAGCAGTACTTC	CASSESAGTSVYEQYF
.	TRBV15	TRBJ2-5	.	TGTGCCACCAGCAGGTCCAACCTCCAAGAGACCCAGTACTTC	CATSRSNLQETQYF
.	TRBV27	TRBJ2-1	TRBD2	TGTGCCAGCAGTCAGCGGGACCAGGCATACAATGAGCAGTTCTTC	CASSQRDQAYNEQFF
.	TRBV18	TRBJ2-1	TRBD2	TGTGCCAGCTCACAAGAGCGGGAGGGAGACTACAATGAGCAGTTCTTC	CASSQEREGDYNEQFF
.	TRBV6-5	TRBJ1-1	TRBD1	TGTGCCAGCCACGGACAGGTGCCTCCTGAAGCTTTCTTT	CASHGQVPPEAFF
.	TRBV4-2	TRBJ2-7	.	TGTGCCAGCAGCCAACCGGGGGCTAGCTATAGCTCCTACGAGCAGTACTTC	CASSQPGASYSSYEQYF
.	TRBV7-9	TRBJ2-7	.	TGTGCCAGCAGCTTACGAGGCTACGAGCAGTACTTC	CASSLRGYEQYF
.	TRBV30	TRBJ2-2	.	TGTGCCTGGGGACACCACGCGAACACCGGGGAGCTGTTTTTT	CAWGHHANTGELFF
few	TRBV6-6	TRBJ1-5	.	TGTGCCAGCAGACTAGACAGAAATCAGCCCCAGCATTTT	CASRLDRNQPQHF
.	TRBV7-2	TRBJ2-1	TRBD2	TGTGCCAGCAGCCAAAGCGGGAGTAGCTACAATGAGCAGTTCTTC	CASSQSGSSYNEQFF
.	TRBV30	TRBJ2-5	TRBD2	TGTGCCTGGAGATTAGCGGGAGTTGAGACCCAGTACTTC	CAWRLAGVETQYF